A single TCR beta chain is shown here with its context. Its cognate antigen is unknown. These data originate in a study of cytomegalovirus exposure and HLA in healthy donors. Across the whole study: The 666 first-cohort repertoires shared a platform with the approximately 130 validation repertoires, as reported in a later analysis.

The CDR3 covers 13 residues. V lost 0 bases and J lost 6; bases outside the gene matches: 2. CDR1 is GTSNPN and CDR2 is SVGIG in the germline V gene (reference sequence). The repertoire was sequenced with immunoSEQ multiplex PCR; TCRdb's copy has only in-frame clones and lacks some. The table lists 150,000 to 200,000 clones, more than 80% of them singletons, with around 6.7% in the top ten. Points from the study as a whole: Cytomegalovirus status, reportedly, was diagnosed with high specificity and sensitivity by the classifier. The CMV antigen specificity of a few CMV-associated chains was confirmed through in vitro analysis. The tendency of first-cohort TCR clusters to co-occur in the 90 to 150 validation repertoires was the finding of a later analysis.

This chain uses TRBV30 with TRBJ1-2, with TRBD1 identical over 9 bases. The receptor was derived from a man aged 18 to 29 in good health and CMV-seropositive. Sequenced: PBMCs. Here the CDR3 reads CAWSVNRGHGYTF. The DNA of the CDR3 is TGTGCCTGGAGTGTAAACAGGGGGCATGGCTACACCTTC.